This T cell receptor (beta chain) was retrieved from a study of T-cell reconstitution after alpha-beta-depleted transplantation in children (dated by TCRdb to about 2016). As for the study more broadly: Using TCR repertoire profiling, the study quantitatively followed how T-cell immune reconstitution unfolded in children after TCRalphabeta/CD19-depleted allogeneic hematopoietic cell transplantation.

At least ten counts were recorded for this clonotype. Its binding antigen is unknown. Base qualities were left out, and no much larger clone turns up one base away. Compared with germline, V lacks 4 bases and J lacks 3 bases; bases without a gene match: 6. According to the germline V gene, CDR1 reads LGHNA and CDR2 reads YSLEER. From its cysteine to its phenylalanine, the CDR3 spans 15 amino acids. Just the 45-base CDR3 DNA is kept, in frame starting at base 1. The library was built by means of PCR. Sequencing instrument: Illumina HiSeq 2500. Molecular barcoding was employed in the preparation of TCR libraries, with unique molecular identifiers being used to normalize TCRbeta repertoire quantification. TCRdb passed the public sequencing reads through fastp at Q25 and MiXCR, retaining productive beta sequences. Here each entry gathers all rows of one CDR3 protein and keeps the most common genes and DNA. The sample yields hundreds of thousands of distinct CDR3 sequences; around a sixth were counted once. 0.85% to 1.3% of the sample comes from the top ten.

The origin of this receptor is a human donor who donated a stem cell graft to a child with acute myeloid leukemia. The V and J segments used are TRBV4-3 and TRBJ1-2; the central 9 bases match TRBD1. The sample here was PBMCs from the stem cell graft donor, taken from the stem cell graft. DNA sequence: TGCGCCAGCAGCCCAAGGGACAGGGACCACTATGGCTACACCTTC. This is translated as CASSPRDRDHYGYTF.